Listed below are T cell receptor beta chains from one sample, sequenced in a study of response to subunit inactivated influenza vaccine. TCRdb reprocessed the RT-PCR reads via MiXCR and lists one record per CDR3 protein. This sample has approximately 680,000 distinct CDR3 sequences, with less than 20% found just once. This specimen was PBMCs from blood, taken roughly 13 days after vaccination. These receptors were collected from a man aged 50 to 59 who received an inactivated influenza vaccine. CDR3s include the opening cysteine and the closing phenylalanine or tryptophan. The D gene is left open where the match is weak. Expanded clones are given a class, and other clones once, few, many or no size at all.

TGTGCCAGCAGTTTATTCAGCGCCTCCTACAATGAGCAGTTCTTC	CASSLFSASYNEQFF	-	TRBV12-3/TRBV12-4	-	TRBJ2-1
TGCGCCAGCAGCCAAAGTCTCACAGATACGCAGTATTTT	CASSQSLTDTQYF	-	TRBV4-3	many	TRBJ2-3
TGCGCCAGCAGCTTTGAGGGGTACTACGAGCAGTACTTC	CASSFEGYYEQYF	-	TRBV5-1	-	TRBJ2-7
TGCAGCGCAGACTACAGGGGGATAGGACAGACCCAGTACTTC	CSADYRGIGQTQYF	TRBD1	TRBV29-1	few	TRBJ2-5
TGTGCCAGCAGTTTTGAGCTTGACCAGTATTTT	CASSFELDQYF	-	TRBV12-3/TRBV12-4	few	TRBJ2-3
TGTGCCAGCTCACTTGCCGCGACTAGCGTACAAGAGACCCAGTACTTC	CASSLAATSVQETQYF	TRBD2	TRBV18	many	TRBJ2-5
TGTACCAGCAGCCTTAACTCCTACAATGAGCAGTTCTTC	CTSSLNSYNEQFF	-	TRBV12-3/TRBV12-4	-	TRBJ2-1
TGTGCCATCAGTGAGGGACCGGGAAACTATGGCTACACCTTC	CAISEGPGNYGYTF	-	TRBV10-3	-	TRBJ1-2
TGCGCCAGCAGCTTGATGGGACTAGCGGGATCGTCCGGGGAGCTGTTTTTT	CASSLMGLAGSSGELFF	TRBD2	TRBV5-1	-	TRBJ2-2
TGTGCCAGCAGCTATAGCGGGACCAGCACAGATACGCAGTATTTT	CASSYSGTSTDTQYF	TRBD2	TRBV6-5	many	TRBJ2-3
TGTGCCAGCAGCCCTTCTGTCCAAGAGACCCAGTACTTC	CASSPSVQETQYF	-	TRBV7-2	many	TRBJ2-5
TGTGCCAGCAGAGGGACAGGGGGCGCGCAGGGTTCACCCCTCCACTTT	CASRGTGGAQGSPLHF	TRBD1	TRBV28	-	TRBJ1-6
TGTGCCAGCAGATTACTAGCGGGAGGCCCAGATACGCAGTATTTT	CASRLLAGGPDTQYF	TRBD2	TRBV2	-	TRBJ2-3
TGTGCCACTCGTGTGCTGTGGGGGGCCCCAGATACGCAGTATTTT	CATRVLWGAPDTQYF	-	TRBV12-3/TRBV12-4	-	TRBJ2-3
TGTGCCATCAGTGAGTCGGAGGGGAAAAACATTCAGTACTTC	CAISESEGKNIQYF	-	TRBV10-3	few	TRBJ2-4
TGTGCCAGCAGCCTGAGACAGGGGTATACCGGGGAGCTGTTTTTT	CASSLRQGYTGELFF	TRBD1	TRBV3-1	many	TRBJ2-2
TGCAGCGTTCTGCAGGGGGCTAACTATGGCTACACCTTC	CSVLQGANYGYTF	TRBD1	TRBV29-1	few	TRBJ1-2
TGCAGTGCTGGAGGGGGATCAGGGGGGCGGGGAGCCAAAAACATTCAGTACTTC	CSAGGGSGGRGAKNIQYF	-	TRBV20-1	-	TRBJ2-4
TGCAGTGCTAGAGCGAACACGCGGGGCCTGAGCGAGCAGTACTTC	CSARANTRGLSEQYF	-	TRBV20-1	few	TRBJ2-7
TGCGCCAGCAGCTTGGAATTTGGCAGGGGGGCCTACGAGCAGTACTTC	CASSLEFGRGAYEQYF	-	TRBV5-1	-	TRBJ2-7
TGTGCCATCAGTCGAGGACAGGGCGTATCCAATGAGCAGTTCTTC	CAISRGQGVSNEQFF	TRBD1	TRBV10-3	-	TRBJ2-1
TGTGCCAGCAGCTCCAAAGGGGGACAGGGGGAGACCCAGTACTTC	CASSSKGGQGETQYF	TRBD1	TRBV4-2	-	TRBJ2-5
TGTGCCACCAGCATCGGGACAGGGTCGTATGGCTACACCTTC	CATSIGTGSYGYTF	TRBD1	TRBV15	few	TRBJ1-2
TGTGCCAGCAGCTTAATCTCGGGGGGGGCCTATGAGCAGTTCTTC	CASSLISGGAYEQFF	TRBD2	TRBV7-2	few	TRBJ2-1
TGCAGTGCTCGAACCGGGACAGGGAGCTCCTACGAGCAGTACTTC	CSARTGTGSSYEQYF	TRBD1	TRBV20-1	-	TRBJ2-7
TGCGCCAGCAGCATTAGACAGGACCTTCGTGGCTACGAGCAGTACTTC	CASSIRQDLRGYEQYF	-	TRBV5-1	-	TRBJ2-7
TGCAGTGCTCCACCTAGAGGAACAGATACGCAGTATTTT	CSAPPRGTDTQYF	-	TRBV20-1	-	TRBJ2-3
TGTGCCAGCAGCCCCGGACTAGCGGGCGCTGGGAACCAAGAGACCCAGTACTTC	CASSPGLAGAGNQETQYF	TRBD2	TRBV4-2	-	TRBJ2-5
TGCAGTGCAAGGGTTTTAGCGGGGGTCTTGGAGACCCAGTACTTC	CSARVLAGVLETQYF	TRBD2	TRBV20-1	-	TRBJ2-5
TGCAGTGCTAGATTGAGGGGGTACGAGCAGTACTTC	CSARLRGYEQYF	-	TRBV20-1	many	TRBJ2-7
TGTGCCAGCAGTGAGGCAGGGGGCTCACCCCTCCACTTT	CASSEAGGSPLHF	TRBD1	TRBV25-1	few	TRBJ1-6
TGCAGTGCAAAAACGGGACAGGGAATAATTGGTAATCAGCCCCAGCATTTT	CSAKTGQGIIGNQPQHF	TRBD1	TRBV20-1	few	TRBJ1-5
TGTGCCAGCAGTTACTCGGACAGCACAGATACGCAGTATTTT	CASSYSDSTDTQYF	-	TRBV6-5	-	TRBJ2-3